This TCR beta chain appears in the sequencing data of a study of T cells in narcolepsy. On the study more broadly: Patients with NT1 or NT2 and healthy control donors were enrolled. Overall study findings and caveats: Healthy controls reportedly lacked the autoreactive clonotypes serially found in patients' blood. Autoreactive HCRT-specific and TRIB2-specific clonotypes were marked in same-patient CSF-versus-blood CD4+ comparisons.

There are a few counts of this clone. Antigen: not known. Trimming removed 3 bases from V and 7 bases from J; junction bases left unmatched: 12. The germline V gene has CDR1 SGHTS and CDR2 YDEGEE. The CDR3 runs 15 residues. The repertoire was sequenced with immunoSEQ multiplex PCR; TCRdb's copy has only in-frame clones and lacks some. The sample includes approximately 25,000 clones, 70% to 90% seen only once; the top ten take about 1.3%. Sequences were obtained from CD45RA- memory CD4+ T cells from PBMCs. The chain couples TRBV5-8 to TRBJ2-7; 8 nucleotides match TRBD1. The sequence derives from a human donor with narcolepsy. The CDR3 loop is CASSSVRGRFLEQYF. In DNA, the CDR3 is TGTGCCAGCAGCTCGGTCAGGGGGCGCTTCCTGGAGCAGTACTTC.